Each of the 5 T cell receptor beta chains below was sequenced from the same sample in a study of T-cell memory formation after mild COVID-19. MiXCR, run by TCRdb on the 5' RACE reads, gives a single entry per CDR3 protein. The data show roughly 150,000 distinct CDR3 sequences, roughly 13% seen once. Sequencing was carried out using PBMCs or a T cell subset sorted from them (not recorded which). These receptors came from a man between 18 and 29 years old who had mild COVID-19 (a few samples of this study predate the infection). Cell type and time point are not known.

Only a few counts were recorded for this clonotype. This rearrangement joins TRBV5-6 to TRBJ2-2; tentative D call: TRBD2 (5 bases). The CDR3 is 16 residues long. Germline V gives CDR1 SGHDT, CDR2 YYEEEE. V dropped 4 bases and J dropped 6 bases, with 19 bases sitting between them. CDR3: CASSQSPTAGAGELFF. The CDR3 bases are TGTGCCAGCAGCCAAAGTCCAACAGCCGGGGCCGGGGAGCTGTTTTTT.

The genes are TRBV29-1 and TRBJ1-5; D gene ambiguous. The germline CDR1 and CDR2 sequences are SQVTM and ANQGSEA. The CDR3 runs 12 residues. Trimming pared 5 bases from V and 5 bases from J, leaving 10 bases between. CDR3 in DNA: TGCAGCGTTCTTATAGGCTATCAGCCCCAGCATTTT. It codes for CSVLIGYQPQHF.

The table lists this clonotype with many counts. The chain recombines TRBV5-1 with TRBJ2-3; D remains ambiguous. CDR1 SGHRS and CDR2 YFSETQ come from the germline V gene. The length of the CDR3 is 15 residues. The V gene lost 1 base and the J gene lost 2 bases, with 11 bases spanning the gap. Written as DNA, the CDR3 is TGCGCCAGCAGCTTGATGAAGTCCGTCACAGATACGCAGTATTTT. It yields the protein CASSLMKSVTDTQYF.

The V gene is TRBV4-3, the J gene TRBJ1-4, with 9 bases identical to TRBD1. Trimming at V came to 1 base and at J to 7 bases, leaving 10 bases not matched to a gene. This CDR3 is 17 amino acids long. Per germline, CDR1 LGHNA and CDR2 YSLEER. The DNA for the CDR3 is TGCGCCAGCAGCCAAGTCAACAGGGGGCCGTGGGGTGAAAAACTGTTTTTT. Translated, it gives CASSQVNRGPWGEKLFF.

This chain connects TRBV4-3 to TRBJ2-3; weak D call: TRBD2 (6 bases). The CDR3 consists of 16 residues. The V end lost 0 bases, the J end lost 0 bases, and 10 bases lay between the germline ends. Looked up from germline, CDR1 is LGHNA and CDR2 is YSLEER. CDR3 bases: TGCGCCAGCAGCCAAGAGGTGGGGAGGAGCACAGATACGCAGTATTTT. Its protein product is CASSQEVGRSTDTQYF.